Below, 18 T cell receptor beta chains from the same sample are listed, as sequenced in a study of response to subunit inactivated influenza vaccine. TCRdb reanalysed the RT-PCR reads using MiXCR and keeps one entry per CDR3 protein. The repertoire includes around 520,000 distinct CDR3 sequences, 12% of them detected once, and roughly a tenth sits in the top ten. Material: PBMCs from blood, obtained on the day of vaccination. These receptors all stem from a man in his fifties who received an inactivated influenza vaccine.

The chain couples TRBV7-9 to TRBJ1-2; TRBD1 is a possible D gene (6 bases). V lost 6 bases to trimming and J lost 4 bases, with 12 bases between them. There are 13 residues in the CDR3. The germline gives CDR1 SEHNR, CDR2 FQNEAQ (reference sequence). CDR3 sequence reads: CASRGTRSYGYTF. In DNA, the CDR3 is TGTGCCAGCAGGGGGACAAGATCCTATGGCTACACCTTC.

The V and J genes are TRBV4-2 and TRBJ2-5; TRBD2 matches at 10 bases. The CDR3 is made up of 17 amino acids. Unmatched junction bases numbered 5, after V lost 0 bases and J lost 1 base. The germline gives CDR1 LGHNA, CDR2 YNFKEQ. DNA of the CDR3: TGTGCCAGCAGCCAAGACTTTCTAGCGGGAGTCCAAGAGACCCAGTACTTC. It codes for CASSQDFLAGVQETQYF.

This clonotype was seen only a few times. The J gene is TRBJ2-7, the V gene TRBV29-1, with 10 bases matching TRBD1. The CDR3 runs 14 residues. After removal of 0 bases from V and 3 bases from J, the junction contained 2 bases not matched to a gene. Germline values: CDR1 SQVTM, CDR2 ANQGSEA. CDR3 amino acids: CSVEDWDRGYEQYF. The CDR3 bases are TGCAGCGTTGAAGATTGGGACAGGGGCTACGAGCAGTACTTC.

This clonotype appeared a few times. The CDR3 nucleotides are TGCGCCAGCAGCCAACAGCCCCCGGGACAAGGCTCTGGGGCCAACGTCCTGACTTTC. Its translation is CASSQQPPGQGSGANVLTF. This sequence joins TRBV4-3 and TRBJ2-6; the D gene is possibly TRBD1 (6 bases). The CDR3 is 19 residues long. The germline V gene encodes CDR1 LGHNA and CDR2 YSLEER. The V end lost 2 bases, the J end lost 0 bases, and 17 bases lay between the germline ends.

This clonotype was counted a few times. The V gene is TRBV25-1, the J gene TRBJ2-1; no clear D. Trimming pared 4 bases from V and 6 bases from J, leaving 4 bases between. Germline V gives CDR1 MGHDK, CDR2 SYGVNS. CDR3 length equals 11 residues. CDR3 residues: CASSGVNEQFF. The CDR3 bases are TGTGCCAGCAGTGGAGTCAATGAGCAGTTCTTC. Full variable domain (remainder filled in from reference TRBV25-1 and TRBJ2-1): EADIYQTPRYLVIGTGKKITLECSQTMGHDKMYWYQQDPGMELHLIHYSYGVNSTEKGDLSSESTVSRIRTEHFPLTLESARPSHTSQYLCASSGVNEQFFGPGTRLTVL.

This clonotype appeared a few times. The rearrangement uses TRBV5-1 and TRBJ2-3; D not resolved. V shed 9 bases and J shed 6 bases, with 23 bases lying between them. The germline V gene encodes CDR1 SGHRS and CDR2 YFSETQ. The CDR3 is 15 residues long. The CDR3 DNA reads TGCGCCACCGCCCGAAACGGGCACCTCGAGGATACGCAGTATTTT. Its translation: CATARNGHLEDTQYF.

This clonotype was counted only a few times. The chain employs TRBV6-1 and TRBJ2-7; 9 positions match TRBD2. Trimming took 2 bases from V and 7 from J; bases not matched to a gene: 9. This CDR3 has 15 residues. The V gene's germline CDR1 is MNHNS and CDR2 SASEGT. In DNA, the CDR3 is TGTGCCAGCAGTGAACTAGTCGGCGGGAGGGAAGAGCAGTACTTC. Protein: CASSELVGGREEQYF.

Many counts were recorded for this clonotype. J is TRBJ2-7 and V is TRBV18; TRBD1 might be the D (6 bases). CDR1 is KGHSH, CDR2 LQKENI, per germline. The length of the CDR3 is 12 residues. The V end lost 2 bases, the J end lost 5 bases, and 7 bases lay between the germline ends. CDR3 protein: CASSPGGNEQYF. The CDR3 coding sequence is TGTGCCAGCTCACCAGGGGGCAACGAGCAGTACTTC.

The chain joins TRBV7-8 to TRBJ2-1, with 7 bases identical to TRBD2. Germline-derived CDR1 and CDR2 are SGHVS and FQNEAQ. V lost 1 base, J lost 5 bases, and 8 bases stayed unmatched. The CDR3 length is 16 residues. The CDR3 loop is CASSLVLAVVNNEQFF. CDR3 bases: TGTGCCAGCAGCTTAGTTCTAGCGGTAGTAAACAATGAGCAGTTCTTC.

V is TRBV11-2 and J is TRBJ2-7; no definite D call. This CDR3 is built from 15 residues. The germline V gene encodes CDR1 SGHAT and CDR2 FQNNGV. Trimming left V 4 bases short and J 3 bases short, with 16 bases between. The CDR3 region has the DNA TGTGCCAGCAGCTCAATTCTGGTTTCTCGCTACGAGCAGTACTTC. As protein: CASSSILVSRYEQYF.

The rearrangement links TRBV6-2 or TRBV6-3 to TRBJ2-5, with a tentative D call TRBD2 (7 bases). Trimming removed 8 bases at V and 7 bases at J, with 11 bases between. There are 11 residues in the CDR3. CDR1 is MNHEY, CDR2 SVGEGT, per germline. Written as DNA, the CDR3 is TGTGCCAGCGGGGGGGCTGGGACCCAGTACTTC. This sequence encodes CASGGAGTQYF.

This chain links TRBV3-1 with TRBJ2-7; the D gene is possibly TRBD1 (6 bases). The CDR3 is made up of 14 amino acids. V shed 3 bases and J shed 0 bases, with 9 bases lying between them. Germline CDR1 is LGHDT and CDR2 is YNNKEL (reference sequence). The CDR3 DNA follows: TGTGCCAGCAGCCAGTGGACAGTCTCCTACGAGCAGTACTTC. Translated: CASSQWTVSYEQYF.

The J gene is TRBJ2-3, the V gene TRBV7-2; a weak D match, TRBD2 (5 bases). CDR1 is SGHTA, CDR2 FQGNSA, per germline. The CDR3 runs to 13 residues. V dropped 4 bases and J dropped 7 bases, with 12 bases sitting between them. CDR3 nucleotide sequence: TGTGCCAGCAGCTCTGGACGGGGAAATACGCAGTATTTT. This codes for CASSSGRGNTQYF.

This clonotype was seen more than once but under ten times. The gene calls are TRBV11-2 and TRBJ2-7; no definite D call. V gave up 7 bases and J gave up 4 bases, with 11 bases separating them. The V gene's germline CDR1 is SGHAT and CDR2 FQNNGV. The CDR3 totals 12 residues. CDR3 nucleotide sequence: TGTGCCAGCACACAATCATTATACGAGCAGTACTTC. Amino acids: CASTQSLYEQYF.

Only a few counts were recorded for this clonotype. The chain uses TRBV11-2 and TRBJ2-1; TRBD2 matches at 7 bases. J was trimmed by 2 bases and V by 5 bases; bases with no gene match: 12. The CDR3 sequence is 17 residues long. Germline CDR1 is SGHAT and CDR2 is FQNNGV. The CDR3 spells CASSPSGAGVTYNEQFF. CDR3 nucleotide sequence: TGTGCCAGCAGCCCCTCTGGGGCGGGGGTCACCTACAATGAGCAGTTCTTC.

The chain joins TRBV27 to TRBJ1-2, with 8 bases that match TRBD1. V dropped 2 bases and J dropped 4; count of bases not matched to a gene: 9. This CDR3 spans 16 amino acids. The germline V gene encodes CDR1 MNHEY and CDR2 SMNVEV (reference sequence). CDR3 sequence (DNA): TGTGCCAGCAGTTTAAACCCGACAGGGGCACGCTATGGCTACACCTTC. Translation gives CASSLNPTGARYGYTF.

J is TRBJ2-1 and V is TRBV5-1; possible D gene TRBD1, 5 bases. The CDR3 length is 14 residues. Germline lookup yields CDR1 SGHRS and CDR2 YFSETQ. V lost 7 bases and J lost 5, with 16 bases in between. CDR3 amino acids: CASAVVGLDNEQFF. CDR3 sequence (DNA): TGCGCCAGCGCTGTAGTGGGGCTCGACAATGAGCAGTTCTTC. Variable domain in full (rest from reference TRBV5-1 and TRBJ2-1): KAGVTQTPRYLIKTRGQQVTLSCSPISGHRSVSWYQQTPGQGLQFLFEYFSETQRNKGNFPGRFSGRQFSNSRSEMNVSTLELGDSALYLCASAVVGLDNEQFFGPGTRLTVL.

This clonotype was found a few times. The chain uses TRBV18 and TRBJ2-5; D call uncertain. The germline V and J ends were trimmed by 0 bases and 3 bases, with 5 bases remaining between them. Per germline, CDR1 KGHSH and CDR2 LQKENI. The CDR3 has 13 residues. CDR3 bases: TGTGCCAGCTCACCACCCCCTGAAGAGACCCAGTACTTC. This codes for CASSPPPEETQYF.